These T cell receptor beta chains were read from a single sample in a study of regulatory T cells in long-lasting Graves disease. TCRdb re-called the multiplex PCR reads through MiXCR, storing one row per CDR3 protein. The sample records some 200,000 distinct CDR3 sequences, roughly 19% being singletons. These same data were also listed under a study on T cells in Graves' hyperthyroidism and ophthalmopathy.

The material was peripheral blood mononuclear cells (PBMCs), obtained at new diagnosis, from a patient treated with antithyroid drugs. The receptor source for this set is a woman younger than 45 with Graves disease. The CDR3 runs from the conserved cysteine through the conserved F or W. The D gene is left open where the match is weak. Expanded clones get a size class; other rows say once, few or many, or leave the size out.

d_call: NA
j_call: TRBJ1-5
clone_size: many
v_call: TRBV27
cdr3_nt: TGTGCCAGCAGCCCGGCGGCCCCCAATCAGCCCCAGCATTTT
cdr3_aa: CASSPAAPNQPQHF

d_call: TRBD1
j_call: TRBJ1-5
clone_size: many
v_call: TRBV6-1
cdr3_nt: TGTGCCAGCAGCGCTGGGACAGGGGCCCAGCAGCCCCAGCATTTT
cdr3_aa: CASSAGTGAQQPQHF

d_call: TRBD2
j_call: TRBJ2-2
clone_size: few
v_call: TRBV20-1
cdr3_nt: TGCAGTGCTCCCCGGGAGGTGCTAGCGGGCACCGGGGAGCTGTTTTTT
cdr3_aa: CSAPREVLAGTGELFF

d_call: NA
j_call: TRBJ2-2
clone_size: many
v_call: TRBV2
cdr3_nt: TGTGCCAGCAGTATGGACATCGCGAACACCGGGGAGCTGTTTTTT
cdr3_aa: CASSMDIANTGELFF

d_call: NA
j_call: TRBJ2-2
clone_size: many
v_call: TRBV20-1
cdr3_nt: TGCAGTGCTAGCCAGGGGTCCACCGGGGAGCTGTTTTTT
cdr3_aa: CSASQGSTGELFF

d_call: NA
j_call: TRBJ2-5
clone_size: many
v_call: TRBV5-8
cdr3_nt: TGTGCCAGCTCCCCGTGGCAGGGCCAGCAAGAGACCCAGTACTTC
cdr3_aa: CASSPWQGQQETQYF

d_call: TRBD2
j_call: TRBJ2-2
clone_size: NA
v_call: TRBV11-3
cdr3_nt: TGTGCCAGCAGCGGGGGACTAGCGGAGTCCGGGGAGCTGTATTTT
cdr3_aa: CASSGGLAESGELYF

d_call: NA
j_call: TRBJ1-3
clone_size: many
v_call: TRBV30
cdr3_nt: TGTGCCTGGAGTGTCCGGTCCTCTGGAAACACCATATATTTT
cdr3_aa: CAWSVRSSGNTIYF

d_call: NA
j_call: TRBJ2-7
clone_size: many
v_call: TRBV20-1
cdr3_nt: TGCAGTGCTAGAGGCGCGAGGGCCGACTACGAGCAGTACTTC
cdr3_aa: CSARGARADYEQYF

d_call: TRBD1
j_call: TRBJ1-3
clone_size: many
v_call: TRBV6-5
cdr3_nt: TGTGCCAGCAGTTACGTTTCTGGGACAGCGTTATCTGGAAACACCATATATTTT
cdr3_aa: CASSYVSGTALSGNTIYF

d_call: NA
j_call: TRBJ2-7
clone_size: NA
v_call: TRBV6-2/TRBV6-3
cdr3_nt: TGTGCCAGCAGTTATTCCCGGGACATTCTCGGCGAGCAGTACTTC
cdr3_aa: CASSYSRDILGEQYF

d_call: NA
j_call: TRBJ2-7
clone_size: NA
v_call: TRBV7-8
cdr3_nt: TGTGCCAGCAGCTTAGCCCAGAGTTCCTACGAGCAGTACTTC
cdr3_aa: CASSLAQSSYEQYF

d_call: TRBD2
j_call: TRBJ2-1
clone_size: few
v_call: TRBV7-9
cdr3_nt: TGTGCCAGCAGCCCCCAACTAGCGGGGGACTACAATGAGCAGTTCTTC
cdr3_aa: CASSPQLAGDYNEQFF

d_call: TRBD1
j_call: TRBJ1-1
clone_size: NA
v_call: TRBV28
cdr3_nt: TGTGCCAGCAGCTCGAGGGGCAGGGGGCTCATGAACACTGAAGCTTTCTTT
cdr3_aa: CASSSRGRGLMNTEAFF

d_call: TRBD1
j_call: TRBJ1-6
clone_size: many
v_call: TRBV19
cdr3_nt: TGTGCCAGTAGTACCTCAGCCAGGGGGGATAGTTCACCCCTCCACTTT
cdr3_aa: CASSTSARGDSSPLHF

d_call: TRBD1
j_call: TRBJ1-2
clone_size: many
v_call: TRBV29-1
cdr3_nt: TGCAGCGTTGTTAACCCCCTGCGACAGGGGATACCCTATGGCTACACCTTC
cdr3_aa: CSVVNPLRQGIPYGYTF

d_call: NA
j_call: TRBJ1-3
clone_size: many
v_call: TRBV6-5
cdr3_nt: TGTGCCAGCAGTTACTCGGCGCTCCGGAACTCTGGAAACACCATATATTTT
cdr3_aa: CASSYSALRNSGNTIYF

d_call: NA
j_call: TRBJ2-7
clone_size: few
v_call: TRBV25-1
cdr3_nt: TGTGCCAGCAGTGAACCCGGGCCAGTGAACGAGCAGTACTTC
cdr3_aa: CASSEPGPVNEQYF

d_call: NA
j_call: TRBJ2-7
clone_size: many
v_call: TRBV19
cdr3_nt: TGTGCCAGTAGTATACACGGCTCAACCTACGAGCAGTACTTC
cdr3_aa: CASSIHGSTYEQYF

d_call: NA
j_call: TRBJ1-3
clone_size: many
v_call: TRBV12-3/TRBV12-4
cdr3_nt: TGTGCCAGCAGTTCATCAGCCGTCTCTGGAAACACCATATATTTT
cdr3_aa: CASSSSAVSGNTIYF

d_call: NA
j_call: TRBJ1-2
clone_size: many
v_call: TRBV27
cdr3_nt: TGTGCCAGCAGTTTGGGGGGAGGGTTAAGCTATGGCTACACCTTC
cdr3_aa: CASSLGGGLSYGYTF

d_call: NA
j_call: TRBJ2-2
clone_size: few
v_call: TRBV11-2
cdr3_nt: TGTGCCAGCAGCTTTGGTACGGCGAACACCGGGGAGCTGTTTTTT
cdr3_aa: CASSFGTANTGELFF

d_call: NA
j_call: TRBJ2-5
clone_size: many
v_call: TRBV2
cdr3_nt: TGTGCCAGCAAGCAGAATCGAGAGACCCAGTACTTC
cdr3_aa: CASKQNRETQYF

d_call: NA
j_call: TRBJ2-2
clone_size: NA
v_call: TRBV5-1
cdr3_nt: TGCGCCAGCAGCTTAGGAGGGAGTGATAACACCGGGGAGCTGTTTTTT
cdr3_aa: CASSLGGSDNTGELFF

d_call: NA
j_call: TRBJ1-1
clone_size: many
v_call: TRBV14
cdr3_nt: TGTGCCAGCAGCCGAGGTACAGGGTTCACTGAAGCTTTCTTT
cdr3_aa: CASSRGTGFTEAFF

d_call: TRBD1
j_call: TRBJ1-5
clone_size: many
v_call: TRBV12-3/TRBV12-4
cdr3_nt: TGTGCCAGCAGTTTAAGGGCAGGGGGTAAGAGTCAGCCCCAGCATTTT
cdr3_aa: CASSLRAGGKSQPQHF

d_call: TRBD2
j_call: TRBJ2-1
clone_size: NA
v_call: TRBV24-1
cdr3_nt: TGTGCCACCAGTGACTCTGGACTAGTCGGCAATGAGCAGTTCTTC
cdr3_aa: CATSDSGLVGNEQFF

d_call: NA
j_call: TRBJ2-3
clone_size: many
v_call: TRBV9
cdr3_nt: TGTGCCAGCAGCGTAGAGGGGCTAGGCACCGGCGGAGATACGCAGTATTTT
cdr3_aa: CASSVEGLGTGGDTQYF